What follows describes a single TCR beta chain. Its antigen target is currently unknown. No much larger clone is present one base from it, and per-base qualities are unavailable. The immunoSEQ Assay, a bias-controlled multiplex PCR, was used to amplify TCRbeta CDR3 regions from genomic DNA. Per the authors' processing: The number of nucleated cells in each sample was estimated by amplification of reference gene primers within the assay. To quantify the absolute abundance of each unique TCRbeta CDR3 rearrangement, sequence reads were collapsed and filtered. For each sample, productive Simpson clonality was calculated by taking the square root of Simpson's diversity index across productive rearrangements. In TCRdb, the immuneACCESS table is reduced to in-frame sequences with V and J assigned. These tables do not hold every clone; where another copy was compared, an unresolved V gene accounts for under half, and the others remain unexplained. V and J calls and clone size follow that table, whereas D and trimming were derived from the DNA. This sample lists approximately 430,000 clones; 70% to 90% were detected once. In total, the top ten clones hold around 1.4% of the sample.

This sample is drawn from a study of blood T cell repertoires in COVID-19 (dated by TCRdb to the early 2020s). Regarding the complete study: Samples from collaborators originated in the United States, Italy and Spain and spanned both the acute and convalescent phases of COVID-19. The prospective study material was composed of cDNA or gDNA derived from T cells, B-cell-depleted T cells, or PBMCs. Deeply sampled blood TCRbeta repertoires from subjects exposed to, actively infected with, or recovered from COVID-19 were included in the dataset. The repertoires were released in a freely available public database intended as a resource for research on the immune response to SARS-CoV-2. Samples were obtained from the ongoing ImmuneRACE study (first 160 participants) and from over a thousand subjects provided by 6 global collaborators. A de-identified subject ID, COVID-19 status, age in years and sex were almost always included in the sample metadata. Where available, HLA class I and class II types were taken from metadata supplied by the sample provider and were not determined by assay-based typing.

Each collaborating institution followed its own protocols to collect whole blood in K2EDTA tubes. For TCRbeta analysis, collaborator samples were shipped as frozen whole blood, as isolated PBMCs, or as DNA extracted from either sample type. Counted from cysteine to phenylalanine, this CDR3 has 14 amino acids. Only the CDR3 region is kept as DNA, spanning 42 bases read in frame from base 1. V loses 2 bases of germline sequence and J loses 2 bases, and the interval between the two ends is 9 bases. According to the germline V gene (reference sequence), CDR1 reads MNHEY and CDR2 reads SMNVEV. General study outcomes and caveats: Clinical and demographic metadata were provided uncurated, with the amount varying by source and participant.

This clonotype was sampled from a woman younger than 45 with active or convalescent COVID-19. In this chain, TRBV27 is recombined with TRBJ1-2; the D gene cannot be named for sure. The sequencing sample was made of peripheral blood. The DNA sequence reads TGTGCCAGCAGTTTAATTGACGGGAACTATGGCTACACCTTC. The encoded protein is CASSLIDGNYGYTF.